Listed here are 4 T cell receptor beta chains from one sample, sequenced in a study of T cell changes during pregnancy in multiple sclerosis. The table came from immunoSEQ multiplex PCR; TCRdb's copy has only in-frame clones and leaves some out. The sample contains 35,000 to 40,000 clones, roughly 85% of which appear only once. The sequencing here drew on CD4+ T cells from peripheral blood mononuclear cells, taken before pregnancy. The source of these receptors is a female donor with multiple sclerosis, enrolled in a pregnancy study.

This rearrangement joins TRBV5-1 to TRBJ2-5, with 8 bases aligning to TRBD2. This CDR3 has 15 amino acids. Germline loops: CDR1 SGHRS, CDR2 YFSETQ. Losses at the gene ends were 1 base for V and 5 bases for J; bases not matched to a gene: 7. CDR3 protein: CASSLKRGTGETQYF. Written as DNA, the CDR3 is TGCGCCAGCAGCTTGAAGCGGGGGACCGGGGAGACCCAGTACTTC.

The sample holds a few counts of this clone. The V gene is TRBV18, the J gene TRBJ1-2, with unresolved D. Trimming removed 1 base at V and 3 bases at J, with 9 bases between. The germline V gene encodes CDR1 KGHSH and CDR2 LQKENI. The CDR3 covers 14 residues. CDR3 sequence: CASSPRAGDYGYTF. CDR3 DNA: TGTGCCAGCTCACCACGTGCGGGCGACTATGGCTACACCTTC.

The chain combines TRBV7-2 with TRBJ2-7; TRBD1 might be the D (6 bases). V lost 2 bases and J lost 0, with 14 bases in between. Germline V gene data show CDR1 as SGHTA and CDR2 as FQGNSA. The CDR3 runs 16 residues. Here the CDR3 reads CASSLLGAGTSYEQYF. The CDR3 DNA reads as TGTGCCAGCAGCTTACTGGGGGCAGGCACCTCCTACGAGCAGTACTTC.

V usage is TRBV5-6 and J usage is TRBJ2-3, with D tentatively TRBD1 (6 bases). Trimming cost V 1 base and J 0 bases, with 9 bases left between them. The CDR3 is 15 residues long. CDR1 is SGHDT, CDR2 YYEEEE, per germline. In nucleotides, the CDR3 is TGTGCCAGCAGCTTGATAGGGGGAAGCACAGATACGCAGTATTTT. Its protein product is CASSLIGGSTDTQYF.